A selection of T cell receptor beta chains follows, all from one sample in a study of regulatory T cells in long-lasting Graves disease. TCRdb analysed the multiplex PCR reads with MiXCR anew, one entry per CDR3 protein. The sample holds approximately 690,000 distinct CDR3 sequences; about 32% are singletons and the top ten take 40% to 55%. The sequences come from peripheral blood mononuclear cells (PBMCs), collected when the disease was refractory, from a patient treated with antithyroid drugs. The receptors shown here come from a female donor with Graves disease. Both conserved end residues are part of each CDR3. The order of the fields is D gene, clone size, J gene, V gene, CDR3 length, CDR3 protein, CDR3 DNA. A D gene is named only where the DNA matches it firmly. Clone sizes are given selectively: once, few, many, or a class where the clone is expanded.

d_call: .; clone_size: many; j_call: TRBJ1-2; v_call: TRBV6-1; cdr3_length: 13; cdr3_aa: CASSEGTGYGYTF; cdr3_nt: TGTGCCAGCAGTGAGGGCACGGGATATGGCTACACCTTC
d_call: TRBD2; clone_size: many; j_call: TRBJ2-5; v_call: TRBV2; cdr3_length: 17; cdr3_aa: CASSAFLAGGSQETQYF; cdr3_nt: TGTGCCAGCAGTGCTTTTCTAGCGGGAGGGTCCCAAGAGACCCAGTACTTC
d_call: .; clone_size: .; j_call: TRBJ1-5; v_call: TRBV12-3/TRBV12-4; cdr3_length: 14; cdr3_aa: CASSLGGSNRPQHF; cdr3_nt: TGTGCCAGCAGTTTAGGGGGTAGCAATCGGCCCCAGCATTTT
d_call: .; clone_size: few; j_call: TRBJ1-1; v_call: TRBV5-1; cdr3_length: 15; cdr3_aa: CASSLAGLSGTEAFF; cdr3_nt: TGCGCCAGCAGCTTGGCGGGCCTCTCGGGCACTGAAGCTTTCTTT
d_call: .; clone_size: once; j_call: TRBJ1-1; v_call: TRBV28; cdr3_length: 13; cdr3_aa: CASRRRLNTEAFF; cdr3_nt: TGTGCCAGCCGAAGACGTCTGAACACTGAAGCTTTCTTT
d_call: .; clone_size: few; j_call: TRBJ2-7; v_call: TRBV29-1; cdr3_length: 14; cdr3_aa: CSVVRRGDLYEQYF; cdr3_nt: TGCAGCGTGGTTAGGCGGGGAGACCTTTACGAGCAGTACTTC
d_call: TRBD1; clone_size: .; j_call: TRBJ1-5; v_call: TRBV7-9; cdr3_length: 14; cdr3_aa: CASSWGQGRQPQHF; cdr3_nt: TGTGCCAGCAGCTGGGGACAGGGGCGTCAGCCCCAGCATTTT
d_call: .; clone_size: few; j_call: TRBJ1-2; v_call: TRBV5-5; cdr3_length: 13; cdr3_aa: CASSYQNTYGYTF; cdr3_nt: TGTGCCAGCAGCTACCAGAATACCTATGGCTACACCTTC
d_call: TRBD1; clone_size: .; j_call: TRBJ1-2; v_call: TRBV6-1; cdr3_length: 14; cdr3_aa: CASSEAGTGMGYTF; cdr3_nt: TGTGCCAGCAGTGAAGCCGGGACAGGGATGGGCTACACCTTC
d_call: TRBD1; clone_size: many; j_call: TRBJ1-1; v_call: TRBV2; cdr3_length: 14; cdr3_aa: CASTRDRANTEAFF; cdr3_nt: TGTGCCAGCACCCGGGACAGGGCGAACACTGAAGCTTTCTTT
d_call: .; clone_size: .; j_call: TRBJ2-7; v_call: TRBV20-1; cdr3_length: 13; cdr3_aa: CSASVGKGDEQYF; cdr3_nt: TGCAGTGCTAGTGTTGGGAAGGGGGACGAGCAGTACTTC
d_call: .; clone_size: many; j_call: TRBJ1-1; v_call: TRBV12-3/TRBV12-4; cdr3_length: 13; cdr3_aa: CASSLAQNTEAFF; cdr3_nt: TGTGCCAGCAGCTTAGCCCAGAACACTGAAGCTTTCTTT
d_call: .; clone_size: .; j_call: TRBJ2-7; v_call: TRBV12-3/TRBV12-4; cdr3_length: 15; cdr3_aa: CASSLATGDSYEQYF; cdr3_nt: TGTGCCAGCAGTTTAGCCACAGGAGACTCCTACGAGCAGTACTTC
d_call: .; clone_size: many; j_call: TRBJ1-2; v_call: TRBV27; cdr3_length: 13; cdr3_aa: CASSPDRLYGYTF; cdr3_nt: TGTGCCAGCAGCCCTGACAGACTCTATGGCTACACCTTC
d_call: TRBD1; clone_size: .; j_call: TRBJ1-2; v_call: TRBV12-3/TRBV12-4; cdr3_length: 16; cdr3_aa: CASSKLGQGANYGYTF; cdr3_nt: TGTGCCAGCAGTAAATTAGGACAGGGGGCTAACTATGGCTACACCTTC